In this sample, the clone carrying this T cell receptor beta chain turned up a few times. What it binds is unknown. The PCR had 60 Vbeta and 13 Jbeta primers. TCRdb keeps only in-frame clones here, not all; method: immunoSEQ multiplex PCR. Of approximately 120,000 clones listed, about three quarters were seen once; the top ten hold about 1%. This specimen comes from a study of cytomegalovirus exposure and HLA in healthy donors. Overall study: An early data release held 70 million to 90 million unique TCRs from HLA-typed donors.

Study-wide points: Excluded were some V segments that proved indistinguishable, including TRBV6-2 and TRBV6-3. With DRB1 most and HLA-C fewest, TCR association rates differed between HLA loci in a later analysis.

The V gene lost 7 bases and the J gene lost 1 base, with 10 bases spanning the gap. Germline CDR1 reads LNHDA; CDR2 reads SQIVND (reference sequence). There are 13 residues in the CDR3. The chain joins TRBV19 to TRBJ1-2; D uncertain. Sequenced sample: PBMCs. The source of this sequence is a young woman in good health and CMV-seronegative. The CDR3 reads CASNFGSNYGYTF. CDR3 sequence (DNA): TGTGCCAGTAATTTCGGGAGTAACTATGGCTACACCTTC. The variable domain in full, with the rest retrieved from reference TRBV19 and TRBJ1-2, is DGGITQSPKYLFRKEGQNVTLSCEQNLNHDAMYWYRQDPGQGLRLIYYSQIVNDFQKGDIAEGYSVSREKKESFPLTVTSAQKNPTAFYLCASNFGSNYGYTFGSGTRLTVV.